This T cell receptor beta chain came from a study of T-cell reconstitution after alpha-beta-depleted transplantation in children. Unique molecular identifiers were used in preparing the TCRbeta library. One entry per CDR3 protein results from TCRdb running MiXCR on the PCR reads. Of about 500,000 distinct CDR3 sequences listed, approximately 30% are singletons. The source is a human donor who donated a stem cell graft to a child with aplastic anemia. Sequenced material: PBMCs from the stem cell graft donor, taken from the stem cell graft.

CDR3: CAWGRLVYEQYF. For the CDR3, the DNA is TGTGCCTGGGGAAGACTAGTATACGAGCAGTACTTC. The rearrangement uses TRBV30 and TRBJ2-7; TRBD2 might be the D (6 bases). The CDR3 spans 12 residues. With 5 bases removed from V and 4 bases from J, the gap between germline ends came to 12 bases. Looked up from germline, CDR1 is GTSNPN and CDR2 is SVGIG (reference sequence).